A single sample is the source of the 9 T cell receptor beta chains below, sequenced in a study of metastatic and nonmetastatic thyroid tumors. All patients reached thyroid surgery having received no treatment beforehand. With MiXCR, TCRdb called clones anew from the PCR reads. The repertoire includes fewer than 35,000 clones, 10% to 11% of them detected once, and approximately 15% sits in the top ten. Sequencing used blood. These receptor sequences come from a female donor with papillary thyroid cancer or a benign thyroid nodule (not recorded which). Some clones in this sample may be carry-over from other donors' samples.

This clone was seen ten or more times. The genes are TRBV9 and TRBJ2-7; 13 bases align to TRBD2. CDR3 size: 15 residues. The V gene end was trimmed by 3 bases and the J gene end by 2 bases; junction bases not matched to a gene: 2. Germline-derived CDR1 and CDR2 are SGDLS and YYNGEE. This chain's CDR3 is CASSAGTSGTYEQYF. For the CDR3, the DNA is TGTGCCAGCAGCGCCGGGACTAGCGGGACCTACGAGCAGTACTTC.

This clone has at least ten counts. The J gene is TRBJ2-1, the V gene TRBV5-1, with TRBD2 as a possible D gene (6 bases). Trimming took off 0 bases at V and 4 bases at J, with 8 bases between the two ends. CDR3 length: 14 residues. CDR1 and CDR2 (germline): SGHRS, YFSETQ. The CDR3 nucleotides read TGCGCCAGCAGCTTGGGACTAGATTACAATGAGCAGTTCTTC. Protein: CASSLGLDYNEQFF.

This clone has a single count. The chain combines TRBV5-1 with TRBJ1-2; the match to TRBD1 covers 7 bases. The CDR3 has 15 amino acids. V was pared by 1 base and J by 8 bases, with 11 bases of the junction left unmatched. CDR1 and CDR2 from the germline V gene are SGHRS and YFSETQ. DNA of the CDR3: TGCGCCAGCAGCTTGACAGGGGTGAGGGAAAGAGGCTACACCTTC. Translating gives CASSLTGVRERGYTF.

This clone was recorded a few times. The chain recombines TRBV6-1 with TRBJ2-5; TRBD1 agrees at 9 bases. CDR1 and CDR2 from the germline V gene are MNHNS and SASEGT. With V trimmed by 3 bases and J by 2 bases, 4 bases remained unmatched. The CDR3 runs 15 residues. Written as DNA, the CDR3 is TGTGCCAGCAGTGAGCCGGGGACAGGGCAAGAGACCCAGTACTTC. Translating it yields CASSEPGTGQETQYF.

The chain joins TRBV7-2 to TRBJ2-7; 7 bases map to TRBD2. Germline lookup yields CDR1 SGHTA and CDR2 FQGNSA. V was pared by 0 bases and J by 2 bases, with 4 bases of the junction left unmatched. The CDR3 has 15 amino acids. CDR3 amino acids: CASSLAASGTYEQYF. DNA of the CDR3: TGTGCCAGCAGCTTAGCGGCTAGCGGAACCTACGAGCAGTACTTC.

This clone was seen ten or more times. V is TRBV3-1 and J is TRBJ2-2; TRBD1 matches at 9 bases. Germline V gene data show CDR1 as LGHDT and CDR2 as YNNKEL (reference sequence). The CDR3 contains 17 residues. Trimming took 4 bases from V and 7 from J; bases not matched to a gene: 13. CDR3 nucleotides: TGTGCCAGCAGCCCCGGGGTGGGGACAGGGCAGGACGGGGAGCTGTTTTTT. Translated, it gives CASSPGVGTGQDGELFF.

This clone was seen repeatedly, ten times or more. The chain recombines TRBV9 with TRBJ2-5; 9 bases align to TRBD1. Looked up from germline, CDR1 is SGDLS and CDR2 is YYNGEE. The CDR3 loop spans 16 amino acids. V was pared by 0 bases and J by 5 bases, with 8 bases of the junction left unmatched. The CDR3 DNA follows: TGTGCCAGCAGCGTAGGCGGACAGGGGTTCTGGGAGACCCAGTACTTC. Protein: CASSVGGQGFWETQYF.

Many counts were recorded for this clone. The chain combines TRBV19 with TRBJ1-5; 11 bases are a match to TRBD1. V was pared by 7 bases and J by 7 bases, with 9 bases of the junction left unmatched. CDR3 length equals 15 residues. Germline CDR1 LNHDA, CDR2 SQIVND (reference sequence). The CDR3: CASTPEDRGLQPQHF. In DNA form, the CDR3 reads TGTGCCAGTACCCCGGAGGACAGGGGGCTGCAGCCCCAGCATTTT.

The chain uses TRBV2 and TRBJ1-1; TRBD1 might be the D (6 bases). CDR3 length: 13 amino acids. The germline V gene has CDR1 SNHLY and CDR2 FYNNEI. Between the trimmed V and J ends, which lost 8 bases and 1 base, there was a span of 11 bases. The CDR3 here is CASRQDQNTEAFF. CDR3 coding DNA: TGTGCCAGCCGACAGGATCAGAACACTGAAGCTTTCTTT.